Each of the 8 T cell receptor beta chains below was sequenced from the same sample in a study of blood T cell dynamics during melanoma immunotherapy (TCRdb year 2020). Per the publication, the time point label means: week 3, after first cycle of checkpoint inhibitor. Library preparation was by the immunoSEQ multiplex PCR assay. The table comes from immuneACCESS by way of TCRdb, which keeps in-frame sequences with V and J called. Part of the clones is missing from these tables; in studies checked, under half for an unresolved V gene and the rest for unknown reasons. Counted in this sample were some 10,000 clones; about 87% of them appeared once. Around 6.9% of the sample rests with the top ten. The sequenced sample was blood, obtained from a patient treated with checkpoint blockade. The receptors were sampled from a human donor with melanoma.

This chain uses TRBV6-5 with TRBJ2-6; no firm D call. Trimming took 0 bases from V and 0 from J, leaving 6 bases between them. Germline CDR1 and CDR2: MNHEY and SVGAGI. CDR3 size: 16 residues. The CDR3 DNA is TGTGCCAGCAGTTACTCATGGGTCTCTGGGGCCAACGTCCTGACTTTC. Its translation is CASSYSWVSGANVLTF.

J is TRBJ2-3 and V is TRBV7-2; 10 bases match TRBD2. V lost 5 bases and J lost 3; bases outside the gene matches: 11. This CDR3 is built from 17 residues. The germline V gene encodes CDR1 SGHTA and CDR2 FQGNSA. The CDR3 coding sequence is TGTGCCAGCAGCCCCGACGCTAGCGGGGGCCTTACAGATACGCAGTATTTT. Amino acid sequence: CASSPDASGGLTDTQYF.

This sequence joins TRBV19 and TRBJ1-1; 7 bases fit TRBD1. Germline CDR1 LNHDA, CDR2 SQIVND (reference sequence). This CDR3 has 17 amino acids. Trimming cost V 5 bases and J 1 base; bases outside gene matches: 13. The CDR3: CASSFIRDRGKNTEAFF. As DNA, the CDR3 is TGTGCCAGTAGTTTCATCCGGGACAGAGGGAAGAACACTGAAGCTTTCTTT.

The rearrangement links TRBV18 to TRBJ1-1; TRBD1 is a possible D gene (6 bases). Trimming took 1 base from V and 1 from J, leaving 13 bases between them. Per the germline V gene, CDR1 is KGHSH and CDR2 is LQKENI. This CDR3 region has 16 residues. The CDR3 bases are TGTGCCAGCTCACCACGGGAAAGGGGGGGGAACACTGAAGCTTTCTTT. Its protein is CASSPRERGGNTEAFF.

As DNA, the CDR3 is TGTGCCAGCAGCCCGGGCCCCTTGCAGCCCCAGCATTTT. This gives the protein CASSPGPLQPQHF. The V and J genes are TRBV11-2 and TRBJ1-5; no reliable D call. V gave up 5 bases and J gave up 7 bases, with 12 bases separating them. Per the germline V gene, CDR1 is SGHAT and CDR2 is FQNNGV. There are 13 residues in the CDR3.

The chain uses TRBV6-1 and TRBJ1-6; 8 bases line up with TRBD1. The germline CDR1 and CDR2 sequences are MNHNS and SASEGT. V was clipped by 6 bases and J by 7 bases; unmatched bases: 8. The CDR3 consists of 15 residues. CDR3 DNA sequence: TGTGCCAGCAGGCCTACAGGGGGGAAAAATTCACCCCTCCACTTT. Translating gives CASRPTGGKNSPLHF.

The rearrangement links TRBV7-3 to TRBJ2-3; TRBD1 might be the D (5 bases). The CDR3 spans 12 residues. Germline loops: CDR1 SGHTA, CDR2 FQGTGA. The germline V and J ends were trimmed by 2 bases and 6 bases, with 6 bases remaining between them. CDR3: CASSLQGDTQYF. DNA for the CDR3: TGTGCCAGCAGCTTACAGGGTGATACGCAGTATTTT.

This chain uses TRBV7-9 with TRBJ1-2, with a possible D match to TRBD1 (5 bases). Germline V gene sequence: CDR1 SEHNR, CDR2 FQNEAQ (reference sequence). With 2 bases removed from V and 6 bases from J, the gap between germline ends came to 19 bases. The CDR3 consists of 16 residues. The CDR3 region is CASSLKGALGADGYTF. The CDR3 DNA sequence: TGTGCCAGCAGCTTAAAGGGTGCGCTAGGGGCGGATGGCTACACCTTC.